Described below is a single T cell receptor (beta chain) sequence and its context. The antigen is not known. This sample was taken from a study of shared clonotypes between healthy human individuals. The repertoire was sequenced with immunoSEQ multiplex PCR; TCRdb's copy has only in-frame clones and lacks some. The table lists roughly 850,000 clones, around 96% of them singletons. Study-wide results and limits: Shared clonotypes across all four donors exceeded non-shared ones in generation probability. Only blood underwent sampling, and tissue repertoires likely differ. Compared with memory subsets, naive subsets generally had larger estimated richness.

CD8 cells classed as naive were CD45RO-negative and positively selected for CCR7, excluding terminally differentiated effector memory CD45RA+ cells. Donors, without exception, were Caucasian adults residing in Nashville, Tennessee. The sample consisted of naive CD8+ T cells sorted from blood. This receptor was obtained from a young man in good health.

The CDR3 is CASSFLSDLNTEAFF. Written as DNA, the CDR3 is TGTGCCAGCAGTTTCCTTTCGGACCTGAACACTGAAGCTTTCTTT. The chain uses TRBV28 and TRBJ1-1; no reliable D call. The CDR3 covers 15 residues. V lost 3 bases, J lost 0 bases, and 11 bases lay in between. Germline CDR1 MDHEN, CDR2 SYDVKM.